This T cell receptor (beta chain) was captured in a study of T cells after yellow fever vaccination. The germline V gene has CDR1 KGHDR and CDR2 SFDVKD. This CDR3 is built from 15 residues. Between the trimmed V and J ends, which lost 3 bases and 9 bases, there was a span of 17 bases. TCRdb re-analysed the 5' RACE reads in MiXCR, keeping a single row per CDR3 protein. The sample comprises 500,000 to 650,000 distinct CDR3 sequences, 9% to 15% of which are singletons, and under 15% rests with the top ten. This chain connects TRBV24-1 to TRBJ2-1; possible D gene TRBD2, 6 bases. The receptor was derived from a man aged 30 to 39 who received the YFV17D yellow fever vaccine. The material sequenced was PBMCs, taken on the day of the yellow fever booster vaccination. The CDR3 region is CATSDGLNGLREQFF. In nucleotides, the CDR3 is TGTGCCACCAGTGATGGACTAAATGGGCTACGTGAGCAGTTCTTC.